Following are 26 T cell receptor beta chains from one sample sequenced in a study of blood T cells in healthy people across ages. Alongside a J-beta primer mix, a sample-barcoded 5' primer served in a second PCR lasting roughly 7 to 12 cycles. TCRdb independently ran MiXCR on the 5' RACE reads; one entry per CDR3 protein. This sample carries over a million distinct CDR3 sequences, almost 60% of them seen once, and the ten largest clones take under 8.5%. Sequenced input: blood. The receptors derive from a man between 18 and 29 years old in good health.

This chain joins TRBV7-9 and TRBJ2-1, with 8 positions matching TRBD2. V lost 0 bases, J lost 9 bases, and 7 bases stayed unmatched. CDR3 length equals 15 residues. CDR1 and CDR2 (germline): SEHNR, FQNEAQ (reference sequence). CDR3 sequence reads: CASSLAGTSGGEQFF. The CDR3 DNA follows: TGTGCCAGCAGCTTAGCGGGGACTAGTGGCGGTGAGCAGTTCTTC.

The chain combines TRBV10-3 with TRBJ2-2, with D possibly matching TRBD1 (7 bases). The CDR3 loop spans 16 amino acids. CDR1 and CDR2 (germline): ENHRY, SYGVKD. The V end lost 4 bases, the J end lost 3 bases, and 15 bases lay between the germline ends. The CDR3 spells CAISGGDSRDTGELFF. The CDR3 bases are TGTGCCATCAGTGGCGGGGACAGTAGGGACACCGGGGAGCTGTTTTTT.

The chain employs TRBV6-1 and TRBJ2-7; 10 bases are a match to TRBD1. V was pared by 9 bases and J by 3 bases, with 8 bases of the junction left unmatched. The CDR3 has 14 residues. Germline V CDR1 and CDR2: MNHNS, SASEGT. The CDR3 protein is CASTGTGVIYEQYF. The CDR3 DNA reads TGTGCCAGTACCGGGACAGGGGTCATCTACGAGCAGTACTTC.

The chain carries TRBV2 and TRBJ2-1; D gene uncertain. The germline V and J ends were trimmed by 10 bases and 5 bases, with 12 bases remaining between them. This CDR3 has 12 amino acids. CDR1 is SNHLY, CDR2 FYNNEI, per germline. The CDR3 sequence is CATQGVNNEQFF. The CDR3 nucleotides are TGTGCCACCCAAGGCGTCAACAATGAGCAGTTCTTC.

V and J are TRBV20-1 and TRBJ2-7; no clear D. The CDR3 runs to 13 residues. Germline V gene lookup returns CDR1 DFQATT and CDR2 SNEGSKA (reference sequence). V was trimmed by 6 bases and J by 0 bases, leaving 12 bases between them. The CDR3 DNA follows: TGCAGTGCCAGACACACCTCCTCCTACGAGCAGTACTTC. It encodes CSARHTSSYEQYF.

This chain uses TRBV6-2 or TRBV6-3 with TRBJ2-3, with D uncertain. Trimming cost V 9 bases and J 0 bases, with 16 bases left between them. The CDR3 contains 15 residues. CDR1 is MNHEY and CDR2 is SVGEGT in the germline V gene. DNA for the CDR3: TGTGCCAGTGACTCCAGATCCTTAAGCACAGATACGCAGTATTTT. Encoded protein: CASDSRSLSTDTQYF.

This chain links TRBV9 with TRBJ2-3; 11 nucleotides match TRBD1. Germline V gives CDR1 SGDLS, CDR2 YYNGEE. The junction had 10 bases not matched to a gene; V was cut back by 2 bases and J by 5 bases. This CDR3 contains 17 residues. CDR3 region: CASSVRWDRGVGDTQYF. The CDR3 nucleotides read TGTGCCAGCAGCGTGCGTTGGGACAGGGGGGTCGGAGATACGCAGTATTTT.

This chain links TRBV6-5 with TRBJ2-3; D gene unclear. Germline values: CDR1 MNHEY, CDR2 SVGAGI. This CDR3 has 14 amino acids. The ends were cut back, 4 bases at V and 1 base at J, with 9 bases in the middle. CDR3 protein: CASSFGSGTDTQYF. The CDR3 DNA sequence: TGTGCCAGCAGTTTTGGCAGCGGCACAGATACGCAGTATTTT.

This clonotype was seen repeatedly, ten times or more. In DNA form, the CDR3 reads TGTGCCAGCAGAGCACGGGAAAATAATTCACCCCTCCACTTT. Protein product: CASRARENNSPLHF. The genes are TRBV6-5 and TRBJ1-6; D remains unclear. V was pared by 6 bases and J by 5 bases, with 11 bases between. CDR1 and CDR2 (germline): MNHEY, SVGAGI. The CDR3 covers 14 residues.

The chain joins TRBV3-1 to TRBJ2-6; D is perhaps TRBD1 (6 bases). The V gene lost 3 bases and the J gene lost 4 bases, with 19 bases spanning the gap. Germline V gene data show CDR1 as LGHDT and CDR2 as YNNKEL (reference sequence). There are 18 residues in the CDR3. CDR3 loop: CASSHVWGRGSGANVLTF. The CDR3 nucleotides read TGTGCCAGCAGCCACGTTTGGGGGCGTGGTTCCGGGGCCAACGTCCTGACTTTC.

The genes are TRBV30 and TRBJ1-1; 9 positions match TRBD1. The germline V gene encodes CDR1 GTSNPN and CDR2 SVGIG (reference sequence). The trim removed 3 bases at V and 10 bases at J, leaving 12 bases unmatched. The CDR3 has 14 residues. CDR3 protein: CAWRATGTGYAAFF. The CDR3 coding sequence is TGTGCCTGGAGGGCCACCGGGACAGGGTATGCAGCTTTCTTT.

The chain joins TRBV28 to TRBJ2-1; 7 nucleotides match TRBD1. V was pared by 6 bases and J by 5 bases, with 7 bases of the junction left unmatched. Germline values: CDR1 MDHEN, CDR2 SYDVKM. The CDR3 extends over 14 amino acids. CDR3 amino acids: CASSAPGGHNEQFF. For the CDR3, the DNA is TGTGCCAGCAGCGCACCAGGGGGACACAATGAGCAGTTCTTC.

The rearrangement uses TRBV20-1 and TRBJ2-3; 8 bases are a match to TRBD2. Trimming took 0 bases from V and 2 from J; bases not matched to a gene: 7. There are 16 residues in the CDR3. From germline, CDR1 is DFQATT and CDR2 SNEGSKA (reference sequence). The CDR3 bases are TGCAGTGCTAGAGATAGAGCGGGAGTCTTCACAGATACGCAGTATTTT. This translates into CSARDRAGVFTDTQYF.

The chain couples TRBV2 to TRBJ2-1; D gene unclear. The CDR3 is 13 residues long. CDR1 and CDR2 from the germline V gene are SNHLY and FYNNEI. With 7 bases removed from V and 4 bases from J, the gap between germline ends came to 11 bases. CDR3 nucleotide sequence: TGTGCCAGCACCTACTTGGGGTACAATGAGCAGTTCTTC. Amino acid sequence: CASTYLGYNEQFF.

As DNA, the CDR3 is TGCAGCGTCCTACTCCGCGGGACAGGGGAGAATTCACCCCTCCACTTT. This codes for CSVLLRGTGENSPLHF. The V call is TRBV29-1, the J call TRBJ1-6, with 10 bases lining up with TRBD1. Unmatched junction bases numbered 12, after V lost 6 bases and J lost 7 bases. Germline-derived CDR1 and CDR2 are SQVTM and ANQGSEA. The CDR3 is made up of 16 amino acids.

The chain recombines TRBV20-1 with TRBJ2-1, with a possible D match to TRBD2 (5 bases). CDR1 is DFQATT and CDR2 is SNEGSKA in the germline V gene (reference sequence). The CDR3 consists of 15 residues. Trimming took off 6 bases at V and 7 bases at J, with 22 bases between the two ends. In nucleotides, the CDR3 is TGCAGTGCCACGGCGCCTAGCAGCCTTCAAAATGAGCAGTTCTTC. Its protein is CSATAPSSLQNEQFF.

The chain links TRBV9 to TRBJ2-7; D is undetermined. Germline CDR1 is SGDLS and CDR2 is YYNGEE. The CDR3 is 15 amino acids. Trimming pared 2 bases from V and 1 base from J, leaving 13 bases between. CDR3 in DNA: TGTGCCAGCAGCGTTAGTGGCAGGCCTTCCTACGAGCAGTACTTC. It specifies CASSVSGRPSYEQYF.

The chain joins TRBV5-1 to TRBJ1-2; no reliable D call. CDR1 is SGHRS and CDR2 is YFSETQ in the germline V gene. Between the trimmed V and J ends, which lost 0 bases and 5 bases, there was a span of 11 bases. This CDR3 spans 14 amino acids. The CDR3 spells CASSLDGGWYGYTF. In nucleotides, the CDR3 is TGCGCCAGCAGCTTGGATGGAGGGTGGTATGGCTACACCTTC.

The rearrangement links TRBV6-5 to TRBJ2-1; 12 positions agree with TRBD2. The germline CDR1 and CDR2 sequences are MNHEY and SVGAGI. This CDR3 is built from 16 residues. J was trimmed by 8 bases and V by 6 bases; bases with no gene match: 11. In nucleotides, the CDR3 is TGTGCCAGCAGCCTCAGACTAGCGGGAGCGGGACATGAGCAGTTCTTC. It specifies CASSLRLAGAGHEQFF.

This clonotype was detected a few times. The chain carries TRBV6-2 or TRBV6-3 and TRBJ2-5; a possible D gene is TRBD2 (5 bases). The DNA end lines up better with TRBJ2-7; the J call may be wrong. This CDR3 is 16 amino acids long. CDR1 MNHEY and CDR2 SVGEGT come from the germline V gene. The CDR3: CASSSLDGVGAYEQYF. Here the CDR3 DNA reads TGTGCCAGCAGTTCCCTCGACGGGGTTGGAGCCTACGAGCAGTACTTC.

This clonotype came up once. The chain links TRBV28 to TRBJ2-5; the D is unclear. V shed 6 bases and J shed 11 bases, with 19 bases lying between them. Germline CDR1 and CDR2: MDHEN and SYDVKM. This CDR3 has 13 residues. CDR3 sequence: CASSVGANNEQYF. In DNA form, the CDR3 reads TGTGCCAGCAGCGTTGGAGCAAACAATGAGCAGTACTTC.

The V and J genes are TRBV29-1 and TRBJ2-4, with TRBD2 matching 9 bases. The J call may be incorrect, as the DNA end agrees better with TRBJ2-7. The CDR3 spans 14 residues. Germline V gives CDR1 SQVTM, CDR2 ANQGSEA. CDR3 sequence reads: CSVEGSSGAYEQYF. The DNA of the CDR3 is TGCAGCGTTGAAGGATCTAGCGGGGCCTACGAGCAGTACTTC.

This clonotype was detected ten times or more. Germline is not matched at one junction end, which may reflect a read error. This chain joins TRBV6-6 and TRBJ1-4; 8 bases match TRBD1. The germline CDR1 and CDR2 sequences are MNHNY and SVGAGI (reference sequence). This CDR3 comprises 12 residues. CDR3 sequence (DNA): TGTGCCAGCCGTTACAGGGGGGAAAAACTGTTTTTT. Encoded protein: CASRYRGEKLFF.

This clonotype was counted a few times. V gene TRBV27 combines with J gene TRBJ2-7; 8 nucleotides agree with TRBD1. Germline V gene sequence: CDR1 MNHEY, CDR2 SMNVEV (reference sequence). This CDR3 spans 14 amino acids. J lost 2 bases, V lost 9 bases, and 9 bases had no gene match. Here the CDR3 DNA reads TGTGCCAGTCGTCCGGGACAGGTCACCTACGAGCAGTACTTC. It is translated as CASRPGQVTYEQYF.

CDR3 in DNA: TGTGCCAGCACGGTGGACGGGAGCTCCTACAATGAGCAGTTCTTC. Translating gives CASTVDGSSYNEQFF. V gene TRBV6-2 or TRBV6-3 combines with J gene TRBJ2-1; D perhaps matches TRBD2 (6 bases). The CDR3 spans 15 residues. Germline CDR1 reads MNHEY; CDR2 reads SVGEGT. Trimming left V 7 bases short and J 0 bases short, with 13 bases between.

CDR3 coding DNA: TGTGCCAGCAGCCAAGAGTCGCCAGCTGTTGGCTACACCTTC. It specifies CASSQESPAVGYTF. This chain connects TRBV3-1 to TRBJ1-2; D not certain. The V gene lost 0 bases and the J gene lost 7 bases, with 12 bases spanning the gap. The CDR3 runs 14 residues. From germline, CDR1 is LGHDT and CDR2 YNNKEL (reference sequence). Full variable domain (rest looked up from reference TRBV3-1 and TRBJ1-2): DTAVSQTPKYLVTQMGNDKSIKCEQNLGHDTMYWYKQDSKKFLKIMFSYNNKELIINETVPNRFSPKSPDKAHLNLHINSLELGDSAVYFCASSQESPAVGYTFGSGTRLTVV.